This record looks at one T cell receptor (beta chain) sequence and its context. What it binds is unknown. The data belong to a study of response to subunit inactivated influenza vaccine. Study-level results: T cells newly recruited by each seasonal influenza vaccination are few, the authors suggested.

In TCRdb, the RT-PCR reads were re-called with MiXCR into one record per CDR3 protein. The sample shows about 190,000 distinct CDR3 sequences, 13% to 15% of them seen only once. Germline loops: CDR1 SGHVS, CDR2 FNYEAQ. This CDR3 region has 16 residues. The ends were cut back, 1 base at V and 3 bases at J, with 13 bases in the middle. Sequenced material: CD8+ T cells sorted from PBMCs, taken about 5 days after vaccination. The genes are TRBV7-6 and TRBJ2-1; D is unresolved. The clonotype comes from a man in his fifties or sixties who received an inactivated influenza vaccine. The CDR3 DNA is TGTGCCAGCAGCTTAGGTTATGGGGAATTCTACAATGAGCAGTTCTTC. It specifies CASSLGYGEFYNEQFF.